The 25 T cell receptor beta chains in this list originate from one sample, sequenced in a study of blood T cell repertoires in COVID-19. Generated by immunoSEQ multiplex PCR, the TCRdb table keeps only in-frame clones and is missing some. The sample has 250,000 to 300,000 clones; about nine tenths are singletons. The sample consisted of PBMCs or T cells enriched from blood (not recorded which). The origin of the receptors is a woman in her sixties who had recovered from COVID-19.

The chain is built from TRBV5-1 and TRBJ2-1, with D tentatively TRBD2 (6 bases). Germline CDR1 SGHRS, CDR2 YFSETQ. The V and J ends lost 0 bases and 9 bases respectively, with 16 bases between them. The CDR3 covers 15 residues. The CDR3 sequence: CASSLGLVIHIEQFF. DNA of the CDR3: TGCGCCAGCAGCTTGGGACTAGTAATCCACATTGAGCAGTTCTTC.

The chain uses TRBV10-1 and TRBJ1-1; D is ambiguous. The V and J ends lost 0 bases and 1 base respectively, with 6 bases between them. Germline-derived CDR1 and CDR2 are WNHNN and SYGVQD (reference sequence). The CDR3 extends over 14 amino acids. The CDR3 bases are TGCGCCAGCAGTGAGTCATCAGGGAACACTGAAGCTTTCTTT. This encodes CASSESSGNTEAFF.

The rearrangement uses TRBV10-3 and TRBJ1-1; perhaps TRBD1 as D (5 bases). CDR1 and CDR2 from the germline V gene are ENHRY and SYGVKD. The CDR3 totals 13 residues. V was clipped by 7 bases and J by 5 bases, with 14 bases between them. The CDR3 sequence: CAITSVEGTEAFF. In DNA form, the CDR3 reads TGTGCCATCACTTCGGTGGAGGGGACTGAAGCTTTCTTT.

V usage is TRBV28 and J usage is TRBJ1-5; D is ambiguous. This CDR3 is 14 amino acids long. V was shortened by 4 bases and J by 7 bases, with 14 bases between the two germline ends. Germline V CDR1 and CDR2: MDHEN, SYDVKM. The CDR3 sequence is CASSSGGSRQPQHF. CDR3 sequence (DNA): TGTGCCAGCAGTTCAGGCGGGTCCAGGCAGCCCCAGCATTTT.

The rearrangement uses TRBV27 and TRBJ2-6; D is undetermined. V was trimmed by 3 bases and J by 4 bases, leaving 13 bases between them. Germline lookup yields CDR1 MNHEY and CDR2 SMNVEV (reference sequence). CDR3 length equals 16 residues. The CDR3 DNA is TGTGCCAGCAGTTTCCCTAGAGAAGAAGGGGCCAACGTCCTGACTTTC. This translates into CASSFPREEGANVLTF.

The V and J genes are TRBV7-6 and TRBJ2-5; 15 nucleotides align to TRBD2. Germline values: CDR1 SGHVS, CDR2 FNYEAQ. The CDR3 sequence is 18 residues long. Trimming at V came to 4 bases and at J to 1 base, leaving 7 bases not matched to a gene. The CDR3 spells CASSSQRTSGGVQETQYF. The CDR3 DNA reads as TGTGCCAGCAGCTCCCAACGGACTAGCGGGGGGGTCCAAGAGACCCAGTACTTC. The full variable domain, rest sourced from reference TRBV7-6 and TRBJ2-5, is GAGVSQSPRYKVTKRGQDVALRCDPISGHVSLYWYRQALGQGPEFLTYFNYEAQQDKSGLPNDRFSAERPEGSISTLTIQRTEQRDSAMYRCASSSQRTSGGVQETQYFGPGTRLLVL.

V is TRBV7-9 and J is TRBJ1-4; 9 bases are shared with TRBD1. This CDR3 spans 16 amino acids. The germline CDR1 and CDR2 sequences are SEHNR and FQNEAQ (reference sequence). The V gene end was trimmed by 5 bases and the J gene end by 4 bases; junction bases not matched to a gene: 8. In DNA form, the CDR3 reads TGTGCCAGCAGCATGGGACAGGGAGGCATTAATGAAAAACTGTTTTTT. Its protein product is CASSMGQGGINEKLFF.

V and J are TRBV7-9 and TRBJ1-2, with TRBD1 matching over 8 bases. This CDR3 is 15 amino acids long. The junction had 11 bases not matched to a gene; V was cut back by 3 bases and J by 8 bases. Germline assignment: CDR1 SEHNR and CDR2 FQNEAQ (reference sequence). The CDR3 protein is CASSLSGQGAGGYTF. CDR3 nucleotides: TGTGCCAGCAGCTTGTCAGGACAGGGTGCAGGCGGCTACACCTTC.

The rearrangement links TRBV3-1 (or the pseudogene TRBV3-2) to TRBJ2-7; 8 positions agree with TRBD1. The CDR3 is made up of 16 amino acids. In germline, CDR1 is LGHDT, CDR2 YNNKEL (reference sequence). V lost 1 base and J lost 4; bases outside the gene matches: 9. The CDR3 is CASSQARGRFSYEQYF. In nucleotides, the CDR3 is TGTGCCAGCAGCCAAGCCAGGGGGCGATTTAGTTACGAGCAGTACTTC.

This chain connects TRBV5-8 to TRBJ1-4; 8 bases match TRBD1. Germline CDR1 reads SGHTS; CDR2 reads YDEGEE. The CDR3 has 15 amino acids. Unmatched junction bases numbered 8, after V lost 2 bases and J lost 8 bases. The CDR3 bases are TGTGCCAGCAGCTTCTGGGGACAGGCTGACGAAAAACTGTTTTTT. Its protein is CASSFWGQADEKLFF.

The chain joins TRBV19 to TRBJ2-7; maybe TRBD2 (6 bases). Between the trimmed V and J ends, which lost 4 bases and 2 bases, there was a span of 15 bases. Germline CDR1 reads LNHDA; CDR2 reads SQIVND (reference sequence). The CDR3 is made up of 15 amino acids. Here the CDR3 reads CASSTLPGDAYEQYF. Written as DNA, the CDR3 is TGTGCCAGTAGTACCCTCCCGGGGGACGCCTACGAGCAGTACTTC.

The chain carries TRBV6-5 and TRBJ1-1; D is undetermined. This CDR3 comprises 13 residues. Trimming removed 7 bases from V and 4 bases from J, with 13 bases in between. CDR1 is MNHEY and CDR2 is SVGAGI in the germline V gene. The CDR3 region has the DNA TGTGCCAGCAAGCCGAATCAGGCCACTGAAGCTTTCTTT. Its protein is CASKPNQATEAFF.

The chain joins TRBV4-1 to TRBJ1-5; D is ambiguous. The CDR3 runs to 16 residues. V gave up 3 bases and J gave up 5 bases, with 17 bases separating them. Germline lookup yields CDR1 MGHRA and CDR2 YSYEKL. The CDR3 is CASSHDGRAIYQPQHF. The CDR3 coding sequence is TGCGCCAGCAGCCATGATGGGAGGGCAATCTATCAGCCCCAGCATTTT.

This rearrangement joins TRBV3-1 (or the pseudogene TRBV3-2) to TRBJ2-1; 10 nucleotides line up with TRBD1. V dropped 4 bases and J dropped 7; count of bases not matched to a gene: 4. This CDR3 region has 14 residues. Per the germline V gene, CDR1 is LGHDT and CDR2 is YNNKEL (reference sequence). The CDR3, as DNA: TGTGCCAGCAGCCTGGGACAGGGGAGGAATGAGCAGTTCTTC. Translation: CASSLGQGRNEQFF.

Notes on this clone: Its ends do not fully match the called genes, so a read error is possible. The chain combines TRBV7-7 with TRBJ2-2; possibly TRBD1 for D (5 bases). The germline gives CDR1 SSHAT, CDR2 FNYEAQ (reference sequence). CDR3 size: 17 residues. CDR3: CASSLEAGSISTGELFF. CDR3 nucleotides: TGTGCTAGCAGCTTAGAGGCAGGGTCGATTTCCACCGGGGAGCTGTTTTTT.

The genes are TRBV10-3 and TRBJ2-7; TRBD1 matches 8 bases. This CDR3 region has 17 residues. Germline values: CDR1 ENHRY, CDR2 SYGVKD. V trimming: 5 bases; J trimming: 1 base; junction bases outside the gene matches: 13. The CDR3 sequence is CAISSHTRQGSSYEQYF. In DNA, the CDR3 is TGTGCCATCAGTAGCCATACCAGACAGGGGAGTTCCTACGAGCAGTACTTC.

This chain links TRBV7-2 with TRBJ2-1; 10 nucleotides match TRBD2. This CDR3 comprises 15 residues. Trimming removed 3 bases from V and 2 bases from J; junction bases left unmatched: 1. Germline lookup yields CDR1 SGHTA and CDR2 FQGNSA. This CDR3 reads CASSFTSGTYNEQFF. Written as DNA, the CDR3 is TGTGCCAGCAGCTTTACTAGCGGGACCTACAATGAGCAGTTCTTC.

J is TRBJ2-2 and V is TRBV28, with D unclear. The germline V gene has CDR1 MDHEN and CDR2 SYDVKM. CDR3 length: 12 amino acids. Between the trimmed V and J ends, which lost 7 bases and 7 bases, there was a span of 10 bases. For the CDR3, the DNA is TGTGCCAGCAAACTCTTTTTCGGGGAGCTGTTTTTT. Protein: CASKLFFGELFF.

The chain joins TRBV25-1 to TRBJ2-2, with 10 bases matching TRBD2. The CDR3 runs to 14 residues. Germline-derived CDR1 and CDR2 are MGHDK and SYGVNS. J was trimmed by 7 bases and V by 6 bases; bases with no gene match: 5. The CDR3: CASRAGGPHGELFF. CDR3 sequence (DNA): TGTGCCAGCAGAGCGGGGGGGCCTCACGGGGAGCTGTTTTTT.

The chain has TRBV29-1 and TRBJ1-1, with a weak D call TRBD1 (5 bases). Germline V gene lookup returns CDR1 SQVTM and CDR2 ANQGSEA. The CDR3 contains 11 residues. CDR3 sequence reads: CTLGGNTEAFF. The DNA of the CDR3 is TGCACTTTGGGGGGGAACACTGAAGCTTTCTTT.

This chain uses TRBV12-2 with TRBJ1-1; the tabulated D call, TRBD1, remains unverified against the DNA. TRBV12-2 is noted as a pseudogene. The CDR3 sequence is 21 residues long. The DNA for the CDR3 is TGTGCAAGTCGCTTACCCCCGCGGGAGAAGGGACAGGGTTTTGAGGGACCTGAAGCTTTCTTT. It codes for CASRLPPREKGQGFEGPEAFF.

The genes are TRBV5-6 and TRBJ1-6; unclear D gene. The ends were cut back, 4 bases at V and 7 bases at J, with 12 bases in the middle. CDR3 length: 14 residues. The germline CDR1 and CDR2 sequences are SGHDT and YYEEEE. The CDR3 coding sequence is TGTGCCAGCAGCCCCTTAACAGCAAATTCACCCCTCCACTTT. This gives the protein CASSPLTANSPLHF.

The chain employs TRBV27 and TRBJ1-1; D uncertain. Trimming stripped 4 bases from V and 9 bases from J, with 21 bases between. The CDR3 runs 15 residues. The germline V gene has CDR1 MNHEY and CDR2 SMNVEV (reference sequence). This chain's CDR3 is CASSWGVLGSNKAFF. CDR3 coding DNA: TGTGCCAGCAGTTGGGGTGTTCTCGGGAGCAACAAAGCTTTCTTT.

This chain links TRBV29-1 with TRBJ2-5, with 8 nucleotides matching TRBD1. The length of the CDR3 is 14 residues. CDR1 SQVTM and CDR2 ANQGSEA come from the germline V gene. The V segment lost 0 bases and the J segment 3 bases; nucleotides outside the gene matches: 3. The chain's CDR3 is CSVEDQQGEETQYF. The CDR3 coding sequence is TGCAGCGTTGAAGATCAACAGGGGGAAGAGACCCAGTACTTC.

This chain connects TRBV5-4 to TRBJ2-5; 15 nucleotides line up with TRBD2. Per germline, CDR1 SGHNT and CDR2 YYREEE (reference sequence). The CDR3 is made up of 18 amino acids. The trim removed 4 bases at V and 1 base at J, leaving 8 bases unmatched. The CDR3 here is CASSPGTSGRRFQETQYF. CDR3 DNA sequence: TGTGCCAGCAGCCCCGGGACTAGCGGGAGGCGTTTCCAAGAGACCCAGTACTTC.